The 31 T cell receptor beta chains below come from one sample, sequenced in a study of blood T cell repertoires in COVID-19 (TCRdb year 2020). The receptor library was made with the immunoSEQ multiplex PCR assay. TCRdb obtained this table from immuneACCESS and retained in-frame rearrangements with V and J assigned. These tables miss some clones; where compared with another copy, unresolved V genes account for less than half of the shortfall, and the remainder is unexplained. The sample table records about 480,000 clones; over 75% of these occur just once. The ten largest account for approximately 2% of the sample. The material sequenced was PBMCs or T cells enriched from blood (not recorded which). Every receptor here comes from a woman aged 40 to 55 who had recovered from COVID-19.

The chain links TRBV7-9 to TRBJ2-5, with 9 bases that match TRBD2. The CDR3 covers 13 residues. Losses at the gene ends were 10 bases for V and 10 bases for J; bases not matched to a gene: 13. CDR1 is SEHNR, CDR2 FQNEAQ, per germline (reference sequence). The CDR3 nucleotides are TGTGCCACCGTAGAGACTAGCGGTGAGGTCCAGTACTTC. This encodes CATVETSGEVQYF.

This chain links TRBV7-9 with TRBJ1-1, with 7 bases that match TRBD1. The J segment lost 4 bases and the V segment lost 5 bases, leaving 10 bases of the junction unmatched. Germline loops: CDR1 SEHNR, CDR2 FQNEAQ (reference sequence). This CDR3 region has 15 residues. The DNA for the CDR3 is TGTGCCAGCAGCGCCTTAAGGGACAGATCCACTGAAGCTTTCTTT. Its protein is CASSALRDRSTEAFF.

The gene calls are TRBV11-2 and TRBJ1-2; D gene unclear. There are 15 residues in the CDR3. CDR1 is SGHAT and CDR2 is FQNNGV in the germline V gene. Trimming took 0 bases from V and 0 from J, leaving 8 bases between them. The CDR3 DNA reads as TGTGCCAGCAGCTTAGAACCCAGTTCTAACTATGGCTACACCTTC. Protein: CASSLEPSSNYGYTF. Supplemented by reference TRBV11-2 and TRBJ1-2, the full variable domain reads EAGVAQSPRYKIIEKRQSVAFWCNPISGHATLYWYQQILGQGPKLLIQFQNNGVVDDSQLPKDRFSAERLKGVDSTLKIQPAKLEDSAVYLCASSLEPSSNYGYTFGSGTRLTVV.

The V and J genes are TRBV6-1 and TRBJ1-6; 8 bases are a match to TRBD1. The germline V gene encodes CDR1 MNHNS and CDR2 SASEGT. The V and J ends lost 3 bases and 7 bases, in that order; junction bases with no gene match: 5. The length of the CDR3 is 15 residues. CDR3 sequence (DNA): TGTGCCAGCAGTGAGGTACAGGGGGAGAATTCACCCCTCCACTTT. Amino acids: CASSEVQGENSPLHF.

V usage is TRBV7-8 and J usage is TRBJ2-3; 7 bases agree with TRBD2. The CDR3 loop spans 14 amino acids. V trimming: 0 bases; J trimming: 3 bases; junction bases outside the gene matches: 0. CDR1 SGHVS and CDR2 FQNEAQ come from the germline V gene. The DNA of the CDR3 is TGTGCCAGCAGCTTAGCGGGAGGGACAGATACGCAGTATTTT. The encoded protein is CASSLAGGTDTQYF.

CDR3 sequence: CASSPLSGTAFSNYGYTF. CDR3 DNA: TGTGCCAGCTCACCACTATCCGGGACAGCCTTTTCGAACTATGGCTACACCTTC. The chain recombines TRBV18 with TRBJ1-2; 7 bases align to TRBD1. The CDR3 is 18 residues long. V was pared by 1 base and J by 2 bases, with 13 bases of the junction left unmatched. In germline, CDR1 is KGHSH, CDR2 LQKENI.

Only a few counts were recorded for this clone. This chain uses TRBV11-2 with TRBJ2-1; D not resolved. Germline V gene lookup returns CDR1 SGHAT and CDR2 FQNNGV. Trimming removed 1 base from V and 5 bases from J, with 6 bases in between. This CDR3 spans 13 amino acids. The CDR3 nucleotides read TGTGCCAGCAGCTTAGGCCAGAACAATGAGCAGTTCTTC. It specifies CASSLGQNNEQFF.

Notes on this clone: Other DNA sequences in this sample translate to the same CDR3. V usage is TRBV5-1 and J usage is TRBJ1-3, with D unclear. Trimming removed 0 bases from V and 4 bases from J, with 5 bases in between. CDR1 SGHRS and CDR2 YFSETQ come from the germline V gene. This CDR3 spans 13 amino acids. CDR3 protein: CASSLGAGNTIYF. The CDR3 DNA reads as TGCGCCAGCAGCTTGGGGGCAGGAAACACCATATATTTT.

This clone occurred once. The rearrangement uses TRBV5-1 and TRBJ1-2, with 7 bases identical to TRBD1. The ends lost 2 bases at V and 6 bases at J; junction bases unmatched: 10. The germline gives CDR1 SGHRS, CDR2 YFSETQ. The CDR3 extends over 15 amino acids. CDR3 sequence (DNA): TGCGCCAGCAGCTTTAGGGACAGCGGACTTAATGGCTACACCTTC. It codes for CASSFRDSGLNGYTF.

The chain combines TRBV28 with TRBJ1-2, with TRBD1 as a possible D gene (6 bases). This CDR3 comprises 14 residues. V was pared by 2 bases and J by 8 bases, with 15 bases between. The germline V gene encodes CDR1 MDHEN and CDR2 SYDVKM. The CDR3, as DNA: TGTGCCAGCAGTTTACCACAGGGTCGGTTCGGCTACACCTTC. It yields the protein CASSLPQGRFGYTF.

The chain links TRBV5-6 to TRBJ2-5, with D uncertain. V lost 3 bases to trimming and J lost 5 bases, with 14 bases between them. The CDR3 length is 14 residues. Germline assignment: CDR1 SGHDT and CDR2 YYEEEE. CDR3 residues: CASSSPTQAETQYF. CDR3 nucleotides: TGTGCCAGCAGCTCTCCTACTCAGGCGGAGACCCAGTACTTC.

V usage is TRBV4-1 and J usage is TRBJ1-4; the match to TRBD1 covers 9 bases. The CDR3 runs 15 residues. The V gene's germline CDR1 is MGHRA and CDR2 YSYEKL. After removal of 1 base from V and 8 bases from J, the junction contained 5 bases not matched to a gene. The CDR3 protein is CASSQGDRVVEKLFF. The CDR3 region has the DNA TGCGCCAGCAGCCAAGGGGACAGGGTTGTCGAAAAACTGTTTTTT.

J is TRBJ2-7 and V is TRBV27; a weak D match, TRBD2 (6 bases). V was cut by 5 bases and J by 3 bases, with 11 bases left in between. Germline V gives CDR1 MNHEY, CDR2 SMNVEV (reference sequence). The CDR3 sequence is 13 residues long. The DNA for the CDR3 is TGTGCCAGCAGTCGGGGACTTATCTACGAGCAGTACTTC. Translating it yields CASSRGLIYEQYF.

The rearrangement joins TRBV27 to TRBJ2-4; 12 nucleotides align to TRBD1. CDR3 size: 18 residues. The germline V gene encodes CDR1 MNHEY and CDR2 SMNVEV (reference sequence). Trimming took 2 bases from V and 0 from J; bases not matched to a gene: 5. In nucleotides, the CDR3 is TGTGCCAGCAGTTTAATGGGACAGGGGGCTTTAGCCAAAAACATTCAGTACTTC. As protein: CASSLMGQGALAKNIQYF.

The CDR3 region is CASTPFSGFDYGYTF. The CDR3 bases are TGTGCCAGCACCCCTTTTTCGGGGTTTGACTATGGCTACACCTTC. V usage is TRBV6-5 and J usage is TRBJ1-2; D is undetermined. CDR3 length: 15 amino acids. V was cut by 7 bases and J by 3 bases, with 18 bases left in between. Germline loops: CDR1 MNHEY, CDR2 SVGAGI.

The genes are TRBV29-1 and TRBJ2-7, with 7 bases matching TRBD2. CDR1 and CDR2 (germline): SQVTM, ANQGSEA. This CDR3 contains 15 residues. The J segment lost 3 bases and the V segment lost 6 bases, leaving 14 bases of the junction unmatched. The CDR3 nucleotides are TGCAGCGTGATGGGGGGGGAGAAAAATATCTACGAGCAGTACTTC. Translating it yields CSVMGGEKNIYEQYF.

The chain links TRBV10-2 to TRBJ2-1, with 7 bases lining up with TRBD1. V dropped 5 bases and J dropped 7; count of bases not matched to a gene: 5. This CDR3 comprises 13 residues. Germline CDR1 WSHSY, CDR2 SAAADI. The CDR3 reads CASSLDRVNEQFF. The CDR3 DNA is TGCGCCAGCAGTCTTGACAGGGTTAATGAGCAGTTCTTC.

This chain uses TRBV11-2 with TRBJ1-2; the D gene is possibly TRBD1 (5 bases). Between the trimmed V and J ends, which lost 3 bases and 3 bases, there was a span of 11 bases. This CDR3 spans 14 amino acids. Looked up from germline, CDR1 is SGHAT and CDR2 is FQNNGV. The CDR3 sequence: CASSFEDTYYGYTF. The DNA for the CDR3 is TGTGCCAGCAGCTTCGAGGACACCTACTATGGCTACACCTTC. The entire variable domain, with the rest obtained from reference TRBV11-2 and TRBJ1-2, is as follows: EAGVAQSPRYKIIEKRQSVAFWCNPISGHATLYWYQQILGQGPKLLIQFQNNGVVDDSQLPKDRFSAERLKGVDSTLKIQPAKLEDSAVYLCASSFEDTYYGYTFGSGTRLTVV.

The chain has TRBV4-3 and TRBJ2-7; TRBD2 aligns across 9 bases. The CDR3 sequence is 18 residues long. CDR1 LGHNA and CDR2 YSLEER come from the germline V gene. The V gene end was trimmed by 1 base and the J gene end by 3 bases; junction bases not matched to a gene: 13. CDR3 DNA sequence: TGCGCCAGCAGCCAAGGTTCCTCGCGACTAGCGGAGGTCTACGAGCAGTACTTC. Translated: CASSQGSSRLAEVYEQYF.

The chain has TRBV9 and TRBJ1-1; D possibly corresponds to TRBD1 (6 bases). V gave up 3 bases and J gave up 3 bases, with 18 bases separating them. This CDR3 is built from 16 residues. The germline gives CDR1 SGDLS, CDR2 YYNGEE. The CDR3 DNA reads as TGTGCCAGCAGCGCCCGAAAACAGGGTTGGGACACTGAAGCTTTCTTT. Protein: CASSARKQGWDTEAFF.

The CDR3 nucleotides read TGTGCCAGCAGTCTTCCTTACACAGATACGCAGTATTTT. Protein product: CASSLPYTDTQYF. This chain joins TRBV12-3 or TRBV12-4 and TRBJ2-3; D uncertain. This CDR3 has 13 residues. Trimming pared 5 bases from V and 2 bases from J, leaving 8 bases between.

The CDR3 DNA sequence: TGTGCCAGCAACCCCGGAGAGCGACGAAACACCATATATTTT. Its protein product is CASNPGERRNTIYF. The chain carries TRBV7-9 and TRBJ1-3; no clear D. This CDR3 contains 14 residues. Looked up from germline, CDR1 is SEHNR and CDR2 is FQNEAQ (reference sequence). Trimming removed 7 bases from V and 5 bases from J, with 15 bases in between.

The CDR3 coding sequence is TGTGCCAGCAGCTATACTAGCGGGAGGGGCCAAAATGAGCAGTTCTTC. Translated: CASSYTSGRGQNEQFF. This sequence joins TRBV7-6 and TRBJ2-1, with 13 bases fitting TRBD2. This CDR3 region has 16 residues. The V segment lost 4 bases and the J segment 7 bases; nucleotides outside the gene matches: 7. Looked up from germline, CDR1 is SGHVS and CDR2 is FNYEAQ.

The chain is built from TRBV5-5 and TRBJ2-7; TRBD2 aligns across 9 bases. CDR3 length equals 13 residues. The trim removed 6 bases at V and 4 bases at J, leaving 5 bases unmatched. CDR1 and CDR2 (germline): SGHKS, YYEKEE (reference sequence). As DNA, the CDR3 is TGTGCCAGCACCCGGCGGGGGGGGTACGAGCAGTACTTC. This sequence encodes CASTRRGGYEQYF.

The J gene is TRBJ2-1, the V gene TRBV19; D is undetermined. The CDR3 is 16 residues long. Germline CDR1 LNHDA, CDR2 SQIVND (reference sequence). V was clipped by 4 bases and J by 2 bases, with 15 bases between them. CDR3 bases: TGTGCCAGTAGTAGTGTAGGTTTGCGGACCTACAATGAGCAGTTCTTC. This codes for CASSSVGLRTYNEQFF.

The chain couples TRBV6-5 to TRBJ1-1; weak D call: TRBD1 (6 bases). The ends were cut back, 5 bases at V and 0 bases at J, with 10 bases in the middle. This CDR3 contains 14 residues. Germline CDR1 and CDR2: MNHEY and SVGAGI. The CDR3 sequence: CASSLDRLNTEAFF. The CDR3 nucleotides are TGTGCCAGCAGTCTTGACAGGTTGAACACTGAAGCTTTCTTT.

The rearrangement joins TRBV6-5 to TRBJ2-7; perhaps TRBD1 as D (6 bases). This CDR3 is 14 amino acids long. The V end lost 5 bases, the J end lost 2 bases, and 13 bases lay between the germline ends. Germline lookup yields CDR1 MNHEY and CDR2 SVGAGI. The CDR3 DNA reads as TGTGCCAGCAGTCTACGGACAGTCACCTACGAGCAGTACTTC. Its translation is CASSLRTVTYEQYF.

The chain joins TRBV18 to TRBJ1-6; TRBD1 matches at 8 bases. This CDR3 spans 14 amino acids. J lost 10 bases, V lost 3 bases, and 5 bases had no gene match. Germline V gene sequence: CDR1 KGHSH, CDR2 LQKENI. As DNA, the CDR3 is TGTGCCAGCTCACCGGGGACAGGAGGCTCACCCCTCCACTTT. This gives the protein CASSPGTGGSPLHF.

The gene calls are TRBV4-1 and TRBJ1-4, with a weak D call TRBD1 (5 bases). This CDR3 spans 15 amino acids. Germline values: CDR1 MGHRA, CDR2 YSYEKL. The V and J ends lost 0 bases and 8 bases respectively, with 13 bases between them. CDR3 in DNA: TGCGCCAGCAGCCAAGAACGCACAGGCCGGGAAAAACTGTTTTTT. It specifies CASSQERTGREKLFF.

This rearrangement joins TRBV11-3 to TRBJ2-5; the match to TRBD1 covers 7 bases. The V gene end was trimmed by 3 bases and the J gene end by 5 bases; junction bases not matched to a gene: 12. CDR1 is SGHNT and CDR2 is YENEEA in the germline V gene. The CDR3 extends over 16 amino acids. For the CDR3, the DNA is TGTGCCAGCAGCTTCCGACAGGGTCCGGGTAGGGAGACCCAGTACTTC. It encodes CASSFRQGPGRETQYF.

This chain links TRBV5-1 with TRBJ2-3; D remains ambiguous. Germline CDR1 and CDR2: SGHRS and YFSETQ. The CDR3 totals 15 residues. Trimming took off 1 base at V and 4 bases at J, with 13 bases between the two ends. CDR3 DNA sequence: TGCGCCAGCAGCTTGACGAAAAGAGGTCCAGATACGCAGTATTTT. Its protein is CASSLTKRGPDTQYF. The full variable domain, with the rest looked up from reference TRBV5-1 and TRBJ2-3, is KAGVTQTPRYLIKTRGQQVTLSCSPISGHRSVSWYQQTPGQGLQFLFEYFSETQRNKGNFPGRFSGRQFSNSRSEMNVSTLELGDSALYLCASSLTKRGPDTQYFGPGTRLTVL.